Listed below are T cell receptor beta chains from one sample, sequenced in a study of graft-versus-host responses after intestinal transplantation. Measured with immunoSEQ multiplex PCR; TCRdb has only the in-frame clones, and not every one. The table includes more than 95,000 clones, about 90% detected once. The antigens for these receptors are not known. The starting material was unstimulated CD4+ T cells sorted from spleen or lymph node cells, obtained before intestinal transplant. The receptors originated from a human donor who received an intestinal transplant. Both conserved end residues are part of each CDR3. The D gene is left open where the match is weak. Clone size appears in some rows only: once, few, many, or a class for an expanded clone.

v_call	clone_size	d_call	j_call	cdr3_nt	cdr3_aa
TRBV6-5	few	TRBD1	TRBJ1-6	TGTGCCAGCAGTCGTGACAGGGCGCACAATTCACCCCTCCACTTT	CASSRDRAHNSPLHF
TRBV6-5	.	TRBD2	TRBJ2-7	TGTGCCAGCAGTCCCACCGGGACTACCTACGAGCAGTACTTC	CASSPTGTTYEQYF
TRBV10-3	.	TRBD2	TRBJ2-5	TGTGCCATCAGTGTCGGGGGGGAGGAGTTGGGCAGAAGGAAGACCCAGTACTTC	CAISVGGEELGRRKTQYF
TRBV20-1	.	.	TRBJ1-2	TGCAGTGCCCCTCCTATCTATGGCTACACCTTC	CSAPPIYGYTF
TRBV6-5	.	TRBD2	TRBJ2-1	TGTGCCAGCACCCTCCGGGGGGGAGCCTACAATGAGCAGTTCTTC	CASTLRGGAYNEQFF
TRBV10-3	.	.	TRBJ1-4	TGTGCCATCAGTGAGTCTCGTTTGGATGAAAAACTGTTTTTT	CAISESRLDEKLFF
TRBV4-2	once	.	TRBJ2-1	TGTGCCAGCAGCCAAGTCCTCAGGGACTGGACGGGGAATGAGCAGTTCTTC	CASSQVLRDWTGNEQFF
TRBV6-5	.	.	TRBJ1-1	TGTGCCAGCAGTCTAGACCGGAACACTGAAGCTTTCTTT	CASSLDRNTEAFF
TRBV2	few	TRBD1	TRBJ1-6	TGTGCCAGCAGTGACCGGACAGGGAATTCACCCCTCCACTTT	CASSDRTGNSPLHF
TRBV5-1	.	.	TRBJ1-2	TGCGCCAGCAGTTTGGGGGCAGTTGGTGGCTACACCTTC	CASSLGAVGGYTF
TRBV28	.	.	TRBJ2-7	TGTGCCAGCAGTTTTCCAGGGTTCTACGAGCAGTACTTC	CASSFPGFYEQYF
TRBV6-5	.	.	TRBJ1-1	TGTGCCAGCAGTTACGAGGGGAACACTGAAGCTTTCTTT	CASSYEGNTEAFF
TRBV6-1	.	.	TRBJ2-5	TGTGCCAGCGCTCGCCAGGCTGAGACCCAGTACTTC	CASARQAETQYF
TRBV2	.	.	TRBJ2-5	TGTGCCAGCAGAAGACTACTACAGGGTCGACAAGAGACCCAGTACTTC	CASRRLLQGRQETQYF
TRBV19	.	.	TRBJ2-7	TGTGCCAGTAGTACGCAGGGACTTTACTACGAGCAGTACTTC	CASSTQGLYYEQYF
TRBV5-5	.	.	TRBJ2-5	TGTGCCAGCGGGTGGTCCCAAGAGACCCAGTACTTC	CASGWSQETQYF
TRBV7-2	.	TRBD1	TRBJ2-1	TGTGCCAGCAGCCCGGGACAGGTACCCAATGAGCAGTTCTTC	CASSPGQVPNEQFF